This entry is about one TCR beta chain. This clone was seen a few times. What this receptor recognizes is not known. It has no much larger one-base neighbor in the sample; base qualities were not kept. The data stem from a study of metastatic and nonmetastatic thyroid tumors (dated by TCRdb to the early 2020s). In the study overall: Repertoires from peripheral blood and from tumor or nodule tissue samples of malignant and benign thyroid patients were compared. Overall results and qualifications from the work: In both blood and tumor samples, TCR beta diversity was reported to be significantly higher in malignant tumors than in benign nodules.

None of the patients had been given any treatment before thyroid surgery. Patient clinical samples collected from the early 2010s to the late 2010s were retrospectively analysed using T-cell receptor beta sequencing. CDR1 WNHNN and CDR2 SYGVQD are derived from the germline V gene (reference sequence). There are 12 amino acids in the CDR3, from cysteine to phenylalanine inclusive. Only CDR3 DNA is held: 36 bases, read in frame from base 1. A distance of 10 bases separates the germline ends of V and J, which lose 6 bases and 4 bases respectively. Library preparation used PCR. Data came from an Illumina HiSeq 4000. High-throughput sequencing was used to profile the CDR3 region of the TCR beta-chain in every patient. Per the original workflow: A classifier to discriminate distant-metastatic papillary thyroid cancer patients was built from CDR3 differences across clinicopathological groups. The Shannon index was used to assess repertoire diversity, and the Morisita-Horn index was used to assess tumor-blood repertoire similarity. The raw public reads went through TCRdb reprocessing: fastp at Q25, MiXCR clone calling, in-frame beta chains kept. The V and J calls were not made by the authors but by TCRdb's processing. The table for this sample lists approximately 7,000 clones; 30% to 35% of them were counted only once. About an eighth of the sample rests with the top ten.

The sequence is built from TRBV10-1 and TRBJ2-7; no D gene can be assigned with confidence. The sample comprised adjacent normal tissue. This clonotype was obtained from a female donor with papillary thyroid cancer or a benign thyroid nodule (not recorded which). Some clones in this sample may be carry-over from other donors' samples. The CDR3 loop reads CASRPLPYEQYF. The DNA sequence is given as TGCGCCAGCAGGCCCTTACCATACGAGCAGTACTTC.